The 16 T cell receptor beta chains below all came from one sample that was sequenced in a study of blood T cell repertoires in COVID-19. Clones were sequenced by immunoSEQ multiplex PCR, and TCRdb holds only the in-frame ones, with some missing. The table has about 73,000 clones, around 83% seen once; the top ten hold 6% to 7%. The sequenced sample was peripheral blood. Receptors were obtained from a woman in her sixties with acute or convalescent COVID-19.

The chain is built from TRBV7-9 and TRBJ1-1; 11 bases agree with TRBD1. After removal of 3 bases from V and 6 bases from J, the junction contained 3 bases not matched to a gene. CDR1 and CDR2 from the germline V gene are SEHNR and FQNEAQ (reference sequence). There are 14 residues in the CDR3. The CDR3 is CASSFGQGAAEAFF. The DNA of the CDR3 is TGTGCCAGCAGCTTTGGACAGGGGGCCGCTGAAGCTTTCTTT.

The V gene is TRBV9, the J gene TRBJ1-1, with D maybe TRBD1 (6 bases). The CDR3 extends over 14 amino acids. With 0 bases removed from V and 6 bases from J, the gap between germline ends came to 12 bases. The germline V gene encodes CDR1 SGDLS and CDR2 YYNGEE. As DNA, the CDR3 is TGTGCCAGCAGCGTAGTAGGGGGATCCCCTGAAGCTTTCTTT. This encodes CASSVVGGSPEAFF.

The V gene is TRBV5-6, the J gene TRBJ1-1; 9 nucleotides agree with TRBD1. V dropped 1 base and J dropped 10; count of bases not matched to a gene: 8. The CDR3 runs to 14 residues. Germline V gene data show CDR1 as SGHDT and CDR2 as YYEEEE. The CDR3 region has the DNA TGTGCCAGCAGCTTGTCTGGACAGGGGAGTGGAGCTTTCTTT. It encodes CASSLSGQGSGAFF.

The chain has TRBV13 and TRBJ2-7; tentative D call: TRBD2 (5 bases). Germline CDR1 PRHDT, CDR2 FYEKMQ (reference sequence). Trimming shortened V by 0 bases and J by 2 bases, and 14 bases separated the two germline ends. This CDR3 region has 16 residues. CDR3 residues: CASSLGPPLGAYEQYF. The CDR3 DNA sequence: TGTGCCAGCAGCTTAGGGCCTCCACTGGGAGCCTACGAGCAGTACTTC.

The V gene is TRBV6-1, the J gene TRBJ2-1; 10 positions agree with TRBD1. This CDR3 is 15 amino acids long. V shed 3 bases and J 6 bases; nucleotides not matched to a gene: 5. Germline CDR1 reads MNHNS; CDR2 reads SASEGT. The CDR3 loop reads CASSEPGQGINEQFF. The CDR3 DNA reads TGTGCCAGCAGTGAGCCGGGACAGGGGATCAATGAGCAGTTCTTC.

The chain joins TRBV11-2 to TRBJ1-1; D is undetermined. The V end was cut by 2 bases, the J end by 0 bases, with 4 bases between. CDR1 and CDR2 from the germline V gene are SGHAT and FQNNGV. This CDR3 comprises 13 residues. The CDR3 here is CASSLQVNTEAFF. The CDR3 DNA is TGTGCCAGCAGCTTACAGGTGAACACTGAAGCTTTCTTT.

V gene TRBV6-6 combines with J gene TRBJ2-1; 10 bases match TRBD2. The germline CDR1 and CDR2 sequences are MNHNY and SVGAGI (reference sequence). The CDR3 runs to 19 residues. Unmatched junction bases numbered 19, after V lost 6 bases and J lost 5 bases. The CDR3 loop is CASSRTSSGGARSDNEQFF. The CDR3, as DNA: TGTGCCAGCAGCCGAACATCCAGCGGGGGGGCCCGAAGTGACAATGAGCAGTTCTTC.

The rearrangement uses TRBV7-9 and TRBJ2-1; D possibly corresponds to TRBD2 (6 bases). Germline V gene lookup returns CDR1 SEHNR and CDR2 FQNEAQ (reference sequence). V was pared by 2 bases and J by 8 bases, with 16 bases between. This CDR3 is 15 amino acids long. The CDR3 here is CASSLLAEGPDEQFF. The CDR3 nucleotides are TGTGCCAGCAGCTTACTCGCGGAGGGGCCCGATGAGCAGTTCTTC.

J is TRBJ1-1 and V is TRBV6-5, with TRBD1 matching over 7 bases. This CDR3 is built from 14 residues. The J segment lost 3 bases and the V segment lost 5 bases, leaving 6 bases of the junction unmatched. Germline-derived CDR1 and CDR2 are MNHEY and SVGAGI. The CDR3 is CASSSVTGDTEAFF. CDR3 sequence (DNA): TGTGCCAGCAGTAGTGTTACAGGGGACACTGAAGCTTTCTTT.

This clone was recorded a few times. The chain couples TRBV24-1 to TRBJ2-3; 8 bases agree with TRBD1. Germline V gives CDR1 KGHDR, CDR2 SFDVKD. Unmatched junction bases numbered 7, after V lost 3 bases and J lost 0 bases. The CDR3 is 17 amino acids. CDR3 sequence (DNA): TGTGCCACCAGTGATGGACAGGGCCAAACTAGCACAGATACGCAGTATTTT. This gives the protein CATSDGQGQTSTDTQYF.

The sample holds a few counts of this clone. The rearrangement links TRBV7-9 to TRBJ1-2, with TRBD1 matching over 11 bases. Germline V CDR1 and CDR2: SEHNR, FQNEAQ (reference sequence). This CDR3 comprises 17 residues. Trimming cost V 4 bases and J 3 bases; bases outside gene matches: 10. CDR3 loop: CASSSPPGTGGDYGYTF. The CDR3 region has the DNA TGTGCCAGCAGCTCCCCCCCAGGGACAGGGGGAGACTATGGCTACACCTTC.

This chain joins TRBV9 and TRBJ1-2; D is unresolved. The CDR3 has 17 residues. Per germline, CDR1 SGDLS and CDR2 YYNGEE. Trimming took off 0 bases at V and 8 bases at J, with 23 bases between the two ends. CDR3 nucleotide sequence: TGTGCCAGCAGCGTAGAGGCAGGAAGATGGGTCTTGTTCGGCTACACCTTC. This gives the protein CASSVEAGRWVLFGYTF.

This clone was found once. In DNA form, the CDR3 reads TGTGCCACCAGCAGACCCCAGGGGGCAAGGGGAAACACCATATATTTT. Encoded protein: CATSRPQGARGNTIYF. The chain links TRBV15 to TRBJ1-3, with TRBD1 identical over 8 bases. V lost 2 bases and J lost 4; bases outside the gene matches: 7. The germline gives CDR1 LNHNV, CDR2 YYDKDF (reference sequence). The CDR3 runs to 16 residues.

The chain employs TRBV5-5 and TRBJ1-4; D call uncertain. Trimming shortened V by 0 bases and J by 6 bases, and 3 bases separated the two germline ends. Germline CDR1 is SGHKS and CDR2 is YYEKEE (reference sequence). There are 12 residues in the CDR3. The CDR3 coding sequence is TGTGCCAGCAGCTTGGCCGATGAAAAACTGTTTTTT. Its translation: CASSLADEKLFF.

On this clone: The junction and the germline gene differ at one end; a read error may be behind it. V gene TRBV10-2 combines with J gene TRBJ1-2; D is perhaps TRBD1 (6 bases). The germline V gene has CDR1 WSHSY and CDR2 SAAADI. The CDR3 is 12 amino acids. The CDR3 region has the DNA TGCGCCAGCAGTGACGGGGGGCGGCGGACGTTCTTC. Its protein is CASSDGGRRTFF.

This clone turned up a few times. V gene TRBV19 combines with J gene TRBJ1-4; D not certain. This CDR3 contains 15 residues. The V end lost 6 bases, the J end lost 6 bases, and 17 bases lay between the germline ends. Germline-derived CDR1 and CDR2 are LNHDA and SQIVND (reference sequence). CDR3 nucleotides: TGTGCCAGTAGGTCCAGAGGTAGATCCGATGAAAAACTGTTTTTT. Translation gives CASRSRGRSDEKLFF.